This passage covers 11 T cell receptor beta chains from one sample sequenced in a study of blood T cell repertoires in COVID-19. The repertoire was sequenced with immunoSEQ multiplex PCR; TCRdb's copy has only in-frame clones and lacks some. The data hold 100,000 to 150,000 clones, with around 87% observed a single time. Sequencing was carried out using peripheral blood. The origin of the receptors is a woman aged 55-70 years with acute or convalescent COVID-19.

The V and J genes are TRBV7-8 and TRBJ1-5; D might be TRBD1 (6 bases). CDR1 and CDR2 from the germline V gene are SGHVS and FQNEAQ. The length of the CDR3 is 16 residues. V was cut by 4 bases and J by 2 bases, with 15 bases left in between. This chain's CDR3 is CASSSFFRGGNQPQHF. CDR3 bases: TGTGCCAGCAGCTCGTTTTTCAGGGGCGGCAATCAGCCCCAGCATTTT.

The chain combines TRBV5-6 with TRBJ1-5; D not certain. The length of the CDR3 is 15 residues. The germline CDR1 and CDR2 sequences are SGHDT and YYEEEE. Deletions cut 0 bases from V and 3 bases from J, with 10 bases between. Here the CDR3 DNA reads TGTGCCAGCAGCTTGGGAGGGTATAACAATCAGCCCCAGCATTTT. It specifies CASSLGGYNNQPQHF.

The CDR3 loop reads CASSLGQVYNEQFF. CDR3 nucleotide sequence: TGTGCCAGCAGCTTAGGGCAAGTCTACAATGAGCAGTTCTTC. This chain joins TRBV11-2 and TRBJ2-1; D unclear. The germline gives CDR1 SGHAT, CDR2 FQNNGV. The V and J ends lost 1 base and 3 bases respectively, with 7 bases between them. CDR3 size: 14 residues.

The chain recombines TRBV3-1 (or the pseudogene TRBV3-2) with TRBJ1-5, with D unclear. CDR1 is LGHDT and CDR2 is YNNKEL in the germline V gene (reference sequence). Trimming took 1 base from V and 4 from J, leaving 11 bases between them. The CDR3 runs 15 residues. CDR3 sequence (DNA): TGTGCCAGCAGCCAAGGAGTGTCGAGAAATCAGCCCCAGCATTTT. Translation gives CASSQGVSRNQPQHF.

On this clone: The sample has other DNA sequences that encode this CDR3 too. CDR3 region: CSVVLFERVAGNEQFF. In nucleotides, the CDR3 is TGCAGCGTTGTCCTTTTCGAACGAGTAGCGGGAAATGAGCAGTTCTTC. The chain couples TRBV29-1 to TRBJ2-1; 8 bases are shared with TRBD2. J was trimmed by 7 bases and V by 4 bases; bases with no gene match: 15. The length of the CDR3 is 16 residues. Germline CDR1 reads SQVTM; CDR2 reads ANQGSEA.

The chain links TRBV13 to TRBJ2-5, with 9 bases matching TRBD2. The CDR3 is 14 residues long. J was trimmed by 5 bases and V by 4 bases; bases with no gene match: 5. CDR1 PRHDT and CDR2 FYEKMQ come from the germline V gene (reference sequence). CDR3 loop: CASSSEGLAETQYF. The CDR3 coding sequence is TGTGCCAGCAGCTCAGAGGGACTAGCTGAGACCCAGTACTTC.

The chain uses TRBV5-6 and TRBJ1-6, with TRBD1 identical over 9 bases. Germline V lookup: CDR1 SGHDT, CDR2 YYEEEE. The CDR3 spans 15 residues. J was trimmed by 7 bases and V by 3 bases; bases with no gene match: 5. Here the CDR3 reads CASSSPGQGNSPLHF. The CDR3 DNA sequence: TGTGCCAGCAGCTCACCGGGACAGGGCAATTCACCCCTCCACTTT.

On this clone itself: The conserved closing phenylalanine or tryptophan is absent in this CDR3, likely reflecting a read error. Because the CDR3's place on the DNA is in doubt, the DNA is left out and the CDR3 is given as listed by TCRdb. The V and J genes are TRBV6-1 and TRBJ1-1. Germline loops: CDR1 MNHNS, CDR2 SASEGT. The CDR3 numbers 13 amino acids, ends counted. The CDR3 reads CASSEGFFPNSLP.

The rearrangement joins TRBV5-1 to TRBJ2-5; D unresolved. Looked up from germline, CDR1 is SGHRS and CDR2 is YFSETQ. The CDR3 covers 14 residues. V was cut by 5 bases and J by 9 bases, with 20 bases left in between. The CDR3 DNA follows: TGCGCCAGCAGAGGAAGCACCCCTCAGGTGGCCCAGTACTTC. The encoded protein is CASRGSTPQVAQYF.

This clone was detected only a few times. The chain uses TRBV2 and TRBJ1-5; D is possibly TRBD1 (6 bases). Trimming left V 10 bases short and J 4 bases short, with 14 bases between. The germline gives CDR1 SNHLY, CDR2 FYNNEI. The CDR3 length is 13 residues. The CDR3 reads CATATGINQPQHF. In DNA, the CDR3 is TGTGCCACCGCAACAGGGATTAATCAGCCCCAGCATTTT.

This chain connects TRBV3-1 (or the pseudogene TRBV3-2) to TRBJ1-2, with 7 bases aligning to TRBD1. Germline V CDR1 and CDR2: LGHDT, YNNKEL (reference sequence). J lost 6 bases, V lost 4 bases, and 5 bases had no gene match. The CDR3 contains 13 residues. The CDR3 DNA reads as TGTGCCAGCAGCCGAACACAGGGGCATGGCTACACCTTC. This sequence encodes CASSRTQGHGYTF.